This T cell receptor beta chain was recovered during a study of T cell changes during pregnancy in multiple sclerosis. The CDR3 is 15 residues long. Germline V lookup: CDR1 SEHNR, CDR2 FQNEAQ (reference sequence). V was shortened by 2 bases and J by 4 bases, with 15 bases between the two germline ends. Some clones are missing from TCRdb's copy, which holds only in-frame ones; the method was immunoSEQ multiplex PCR. The table has approximately 100,000 clones, 90% to 95% seen once. The source was peripheral blood, collected after pregnancy. The TCR originated in a female donor with multiple sclerosis, enrolled in a pregnancy study. This sequence joins TRBV7-9 and TRBJ2-7; TRBD1 might be the D (6 bases). CDR3 DNA sequence: TGTGCCAGCAGCTTATGGGAACAGGGTCGTTACGAGCAGTACTTC. Its translation: CASSLWEQGRYEQYF.